This TCR beta chain emerged from a study of control samples from healthy donors and cancer patients. Profiling relied on immunoSEQ multiplex PCR, and the TCRdb table lists in-frame clones only, not all of them. The table has under 300,000 clones, roughly 82% seen once. Germline CDR1 LNHDA, CDR2 SQIVND (reference sequence). Between the trimmed V and J ends, which lost 5 bases and 1 base, there was a span of 14 bases. The CDR3 sequence is 15 residues long. The V gene is TRBV19, the J gene TRBJ1-2; D is undetermined. The TCR was taken from a woman aged 55-75 years with lung cancer. The specimen sequenced was PBMCs. CDR3 protein: CASSPQLASNYGYTF. CDR3 DNA: TGTGCCAGTAGTCCTCAACTGGCGAGTAACTATGGCTACACCTTC.